The clone carrying this T cell receptor beta chain was found a few times. Per the authors' pipeline: Amplification of reference gene primers was used by the study to estimate nucleated cell counts. Here immunoSEQ multiplex PCR was the method, and the copy in TCRdb shows in-frame clones only, minus some. The V and J calls and the clone size are those of that table, but D and trimming were determined from the DNA. The table has 200,000 or so clones, around 89% seen once; the top ten hold about 8.1%. The data were taken from a study of blood T cell repertoires in COVID-19. Turning to the study itself: Researchers got acute and convalescent COVID-19 samples from the United States, Italy and Spain. Sample material is recorded as cDNA or gDNA derived from T cells, B-cell-depleted T cells, or PBMCs.

V lost 3 bases and J 2 bases, leaving 11 bases between the germline ends. Germline V gene data show CDR1 as MGHRA and CDR2 as YSYEKL. There are 14 residues in the CDR3. The source material was PBMCs or T cells enriched from blood (not recorded which). This clonotype was obtained from a woman under 30 who had recovered from COVID-19. The chain carries TRBV4-1 and TRBJ2-7; D is uncertain. The CDR3: CASSHELTTYEQYF. CDR3 DNA sequence: TGCGCCAGCAGCCACGAACTGACAACCTACGAGCAGTACTTC.